This T cell receptor (beta chain) was captured by sequencing in a study of blood T cell repertoires in COVID-19. The CDR3 sequence is 17 residues long. Germline trimming cut 0 bases from V and 8 bases from J; bases unmatched to any gene: 10. CDR1 is LNHDA and CDR2 is SQIVND in the germline V gene (reference sequence). The protocol was immunoSEQ multiplex PCR, while the TCRdb copy is restricted to in-frame clones and leaves out a portion. The table lists approximately 120,000 clones, 90% of them singletons. The chain links TRBV19 to TRBJ1-4; 9 positions agree with TRBD1. The sample comprised peripheral blood. The source is a human donor in a cohort sampled during active COVID-19. As DNA, the CDR3 is TGTGCCAGTAGTATAGATCTTAACAGGGGGCGTCACGAAAAACTGTTTTTT. As protein: CASSIDLNRGRHEKLFF.